This T cell receptor beta chain emerged from a study of human T cells and chemical hapten exposure. Findings of the study overall: Sensitizing to DPC left TCRs with a frequency above 1 in 1000 unaltered. The donor cohort had alopecia, so its immune response may not match that of healthy people. Expanded TCR sets contained significantly more large CDR3 similarity clusters than controls.

Time point here: pre-sensitization, week 0. Treatment: therapeutic diphenylcyclopropenone sensitization with weekly scalp DPC. In the original workflow: Samples had a median of approximately 89,000 TCRs, ranging about 23,224 to 700,000. TCRdb redid the calling of the RACE reads with MiXCR, one entry per CDR3 protein. V and J calls and clone size were set by TCRdb, not the authors. The sample yields more than 55,000 distinct CDR3 sequences, around 11% seen once. This CDR3 is built from 16 residues. Germline V gene sequence: CDR1 SGHRS, CDR2 YFSETQ. V dropped 4 bases and J dropped 4; count of bases not matched to a gene: 12. This clonotype was seen at least ten times. What it binds is not known.

The source was whole blood, collected in connection with sensitization to the hapten diphenylcyclopropenone (DPC). This chain uses TRBV5-1 with TRBJ2-3; TRBD2 aligns across 7 bases. The sequence derives from a woman aged 40 to 55 with alopecia areata. Some clones in this sample may be carry-over from other donors' samples. The CDR3 bases are TGCGCCAGCAGCCCCCTTGCCGCGGGAGTCCCAGATACGCAGTATTTT. This encodes CASSPLAAGVPDTQYF. Together with reference TRBV5-1 and TRBJ2-3, the CDR3 gives the full variable domain: KAGVTQTPRYLIKTRGQQVTLSCSPISGHRSVSWYQQTPGQGLQFLFEYFSETQRNKGNFPGRFSGRQFSNSRSEMNVSTLELGDSALYLCASSPLAAGVPDTQYFGPGTRLTVL.